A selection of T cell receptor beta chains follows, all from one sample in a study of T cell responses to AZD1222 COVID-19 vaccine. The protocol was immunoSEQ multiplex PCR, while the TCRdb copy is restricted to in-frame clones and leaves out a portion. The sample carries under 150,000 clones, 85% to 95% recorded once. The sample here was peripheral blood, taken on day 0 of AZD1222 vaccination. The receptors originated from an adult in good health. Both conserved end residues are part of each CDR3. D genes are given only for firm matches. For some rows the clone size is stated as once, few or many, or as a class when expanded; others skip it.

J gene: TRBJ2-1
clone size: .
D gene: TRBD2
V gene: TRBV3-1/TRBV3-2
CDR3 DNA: TGTGCCAGCAGCCAAGAAGCGGGAGTTTGGGATGAGCAGTTCTTC
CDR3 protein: CASSQEAGVWDEQFF

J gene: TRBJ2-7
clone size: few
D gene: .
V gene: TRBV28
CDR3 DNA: TGTGCCAGCAGTTTAAAGCGCCCCAGCTACGAGCAGTACTTC
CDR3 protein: CASSLKRPSYEQYF

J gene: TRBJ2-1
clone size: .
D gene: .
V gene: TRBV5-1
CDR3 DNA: TGCGCCAGCAGCCCTGAGGATATCCCCTACAATGAGCAGTTCTTC
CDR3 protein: CASSPEDIPYNEQFF

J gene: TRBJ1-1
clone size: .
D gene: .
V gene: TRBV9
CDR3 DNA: TGTGCCAGCAGCGGGGGTGACAGACACGTAGATCGAATGAACACTGAAGCTTTCTTT
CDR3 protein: CASSGGDRHVDRMNTEAFF

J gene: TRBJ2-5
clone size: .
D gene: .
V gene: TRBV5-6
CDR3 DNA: TGTGCCAGCAGCCCGGACAGCGAAGAGACCCAGTACTTC
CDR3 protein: CASSPDSEETQYF

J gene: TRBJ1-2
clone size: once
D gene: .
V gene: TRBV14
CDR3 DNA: TGTGCCAGCAGCCCGCGGTGGATGAATGGCTACACCTTC
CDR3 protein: CASSPRWMNGYTF

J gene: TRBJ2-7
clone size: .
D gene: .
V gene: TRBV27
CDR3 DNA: TGTGCCAGCAGTTTTGCGGGGGAGCAGTACTTC
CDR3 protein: CASSFAGEQYF

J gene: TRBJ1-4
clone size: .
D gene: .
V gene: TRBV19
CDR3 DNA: TGTGCCAGTAGGAGGCAGGTCAATGAAAAACTGTTTTTT
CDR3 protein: CASRRQVNEKLFF

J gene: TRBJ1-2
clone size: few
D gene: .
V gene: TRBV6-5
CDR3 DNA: TGTGCCAGCAGTCCTACAAGTACTAACTATGGCTACACCTTC
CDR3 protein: CASSPTSTNYGYTF

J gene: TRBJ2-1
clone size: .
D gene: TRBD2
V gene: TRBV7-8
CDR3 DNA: TGTGCCAGCAGCTTAGATGAGACTAGCGGCTACAATGAGCAGTTCTTC
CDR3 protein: CASSLDETSGYNEQFF

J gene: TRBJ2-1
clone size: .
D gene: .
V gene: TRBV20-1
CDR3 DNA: TGCAGTGCCTTAGGATATGAGCAGTTCTTC
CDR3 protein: CSALGYEQFF

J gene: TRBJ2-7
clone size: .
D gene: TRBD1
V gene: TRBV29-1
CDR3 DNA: TGCAGCGTTGAGGGGGGACAGGGGTCATCCTACGAGCAGTACTTC
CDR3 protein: CSVEGGQGSSYEQYF

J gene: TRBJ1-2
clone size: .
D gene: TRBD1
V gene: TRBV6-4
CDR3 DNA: TGTGCCAGCAGTGACTCCGGGACAGCCTTCCCAGGCTACACCTTC
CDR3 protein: CASSDSGTAFPGYTF

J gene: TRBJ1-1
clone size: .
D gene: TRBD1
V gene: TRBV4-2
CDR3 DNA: TGTGCCAGCAGCCAAGACGGACAGGGGGAGACTGAAGCTTTCTTT
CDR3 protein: CASSQDGQGETEAFF

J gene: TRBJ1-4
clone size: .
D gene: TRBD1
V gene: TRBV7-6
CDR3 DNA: TGTGCCAGCAGTGAAACTGGACAGGGACGCGAAAAACTGTTTTTT
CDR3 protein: CASSETGQGREKLFF

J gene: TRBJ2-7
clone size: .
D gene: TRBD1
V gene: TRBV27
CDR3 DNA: TGTGCCAGCAGGGGACAGGGACGATCCTACGAGCAGTACTTC
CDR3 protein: CASRGQGRSYEQYF

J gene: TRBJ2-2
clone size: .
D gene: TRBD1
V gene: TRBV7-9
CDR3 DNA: TGTGCCAGCAGCCCAGGACAGGGGGCCGGCACCGGGGAGCTGTTTTTT
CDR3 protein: CASSPGQGAGTGELFF

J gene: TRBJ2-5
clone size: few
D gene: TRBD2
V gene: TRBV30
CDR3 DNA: TGTGCCTGGAGTGGAGGTAGCGGGAGTAGGGAGACCCAGTACTTC
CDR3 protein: CAWSGGSGSRETQYF

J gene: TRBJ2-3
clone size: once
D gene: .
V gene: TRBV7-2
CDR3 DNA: TGTGCCAGCAGCTTTGCCCACACAGATACGCAGTATTTT
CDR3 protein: CASSFAHTDTQYF

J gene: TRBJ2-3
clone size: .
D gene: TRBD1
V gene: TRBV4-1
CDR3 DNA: TGCGCCAGCAGCCAAGGCGACAGGGCTACAGATACGCAGTATTTT
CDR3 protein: CASSQGDRATDTQYF

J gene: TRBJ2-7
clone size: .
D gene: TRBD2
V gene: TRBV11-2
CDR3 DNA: TGTGCCAGCAGCGGCCAGACTAGCGGAAACTCCTACGAGCAGTACTTC
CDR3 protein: CASSGQTSGNSYEQYF

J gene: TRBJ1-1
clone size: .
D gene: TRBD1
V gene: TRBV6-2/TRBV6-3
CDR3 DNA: TGTGCCAGCAGTTACTCGAGTAGATGGACAGGGGTAGAGATGAACACTGAAGCTTTCTTT
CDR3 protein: CASSYSSRWTGVEMNTEAFF

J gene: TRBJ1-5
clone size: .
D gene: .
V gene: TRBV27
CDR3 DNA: TGTGCCAGCAGTTTACGCGCCACTCAGCCCCAGCATTTT
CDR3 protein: CASSLRATQPQHF

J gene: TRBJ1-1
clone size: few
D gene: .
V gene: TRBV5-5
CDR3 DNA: TGTGCCAGCAGCACCGGAGCTCGCGTGCCGGACACTGAAGCTTTCTTT
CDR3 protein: CASSTGARVPDTEAFF

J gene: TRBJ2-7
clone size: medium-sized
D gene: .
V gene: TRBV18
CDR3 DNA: TGTGCCAGCTCACCAGAAGGGGCGGGCTCCTACGAGCAGTACTTC
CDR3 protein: CASSPEGAGSYEQYF

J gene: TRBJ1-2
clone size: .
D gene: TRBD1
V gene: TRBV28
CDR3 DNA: TGTGCCAGCAGTCAGACAGGGAGCAATGGCTACACCTTC
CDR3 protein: CASSQTGSNGYTF

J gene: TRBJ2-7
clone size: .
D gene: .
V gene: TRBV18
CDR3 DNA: TGTGCCAGCTCGCGCGAAAGAGGGATCGACGAGCAGTACTTC
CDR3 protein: CASSRERGIDEQYF

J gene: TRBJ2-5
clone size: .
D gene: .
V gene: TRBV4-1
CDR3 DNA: TGCGCCAGCAGCCAAGCGGGGGCATGGACCCAGTACTTC
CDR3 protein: CASSQAGAWTQYF

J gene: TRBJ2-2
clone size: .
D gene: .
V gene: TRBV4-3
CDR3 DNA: TGCGCCAGCAGCCAAGGAGGGGGGGCGGTCACCGGGGAGCTGTTTTTT
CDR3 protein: CASSQGGGAVTGELFF

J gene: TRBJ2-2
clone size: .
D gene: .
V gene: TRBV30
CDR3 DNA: TGTGCCTGGAGTGCCCACCCTAGCGTCGGGGAGCTGTTTTTT
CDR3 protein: CAWSAHPSVGELFF

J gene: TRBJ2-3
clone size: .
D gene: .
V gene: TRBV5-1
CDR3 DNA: TGCGCCAGCAGCTTGGAAGATACGCAGTATTTT
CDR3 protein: CASSLEDTQYF

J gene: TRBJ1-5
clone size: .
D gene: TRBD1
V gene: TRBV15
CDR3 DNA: TGTGCCACCAGCAGGAGGGGGCTGGGTAGCAATCAGCCCCAGCATTTT
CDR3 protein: CATSRRGLGSNQPQHF

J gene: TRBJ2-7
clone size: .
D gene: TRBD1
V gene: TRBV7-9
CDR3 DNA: TGTGCCAGCAGCTGGGGACAGGAAGAAAACTACGAGCAGTACTTC
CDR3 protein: CASSWGQEENYEQYF

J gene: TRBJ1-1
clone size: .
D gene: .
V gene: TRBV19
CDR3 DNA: TGTGCCAGTAGTATGTCCAGGGATGAAGCTTTCTTT
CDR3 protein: CASSMSRDEAFF

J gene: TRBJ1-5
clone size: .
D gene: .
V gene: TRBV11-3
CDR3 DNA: TGTGCCAGCAGCTTACAACGGAATAATAGCAATCAGCCCCAGCATTTT
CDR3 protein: CASSLQRNNSNQPQHF

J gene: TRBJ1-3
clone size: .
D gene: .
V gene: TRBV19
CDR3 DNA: TGTGCCAGTAGGGGCTTACTCATTGGAAACACCATATATTTT
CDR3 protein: CASRGLLIGNTIYF

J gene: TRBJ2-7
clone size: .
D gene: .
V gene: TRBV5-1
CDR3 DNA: TGCGCCAGCAGCCGCTTACCTAGCACCTCCTACGAGCAGTACTTC
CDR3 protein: CASSRLPSTSYEQYF

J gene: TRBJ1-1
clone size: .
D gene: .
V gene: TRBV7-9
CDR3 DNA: TGTGCCGTCAGAATCGGTGGGGTTAACACTGAAGCTTTCTTT
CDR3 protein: CAVRIGGVNTEAFF

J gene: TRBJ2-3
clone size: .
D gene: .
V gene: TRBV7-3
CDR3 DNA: TGTGCCAGCAGCCCTAAGGGACTGAGCACAGATACGCAGTATTTT
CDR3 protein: CASSPKGLSTDTQYF

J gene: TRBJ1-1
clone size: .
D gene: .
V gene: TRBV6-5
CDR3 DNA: TGTGCCAGCAGTAGAGACCCTGAAGCTTTCTTT
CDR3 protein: CASSRDPEAFF

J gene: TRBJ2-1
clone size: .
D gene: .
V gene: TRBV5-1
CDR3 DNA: TGCGCCAGCAGCTTGATTGGCGCCTACAATGAGCAGTTCTTC
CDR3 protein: CASSLIGAYNEQFF

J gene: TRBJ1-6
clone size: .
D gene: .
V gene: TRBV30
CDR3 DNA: TGTGCCTGGAGCCCTCCGGGCGGGTATAATTCACCCCTCCACTTT
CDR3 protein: CAWSPPGGYNSPLHF

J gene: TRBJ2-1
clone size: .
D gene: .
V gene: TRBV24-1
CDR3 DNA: TGTGCCACCAGTGGAGCTAGCGACTCCTACAATGAGCAGTTCTTC
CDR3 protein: CATSGASDSYNEQFF

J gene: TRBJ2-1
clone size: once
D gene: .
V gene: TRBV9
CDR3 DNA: TGTGCCAGCAGCGCGCCCTGGGGGCGTCCGCCCGAGCAAAATGAGCAGTTCTTC
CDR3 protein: CASSAPWGRPPEQNEQFF

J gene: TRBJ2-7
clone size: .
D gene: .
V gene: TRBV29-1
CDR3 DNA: TGCAGCGTTGAACAGGGATCCAGGGGTGGGGAGCAGTACTTC
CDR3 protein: CSVEQGSRGGEQYF

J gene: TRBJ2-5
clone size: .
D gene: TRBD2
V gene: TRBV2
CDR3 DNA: TGTGCCAGCCGGTGGGAGGGAGAGACCCAGTACTTC
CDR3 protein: CASRWEGETQYF

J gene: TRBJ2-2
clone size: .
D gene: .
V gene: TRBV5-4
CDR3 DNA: TGTGCCAGCAGCTTCCTCCTCACCGGGGAGCTGTTTTTT
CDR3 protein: CASSFLLTGELFF